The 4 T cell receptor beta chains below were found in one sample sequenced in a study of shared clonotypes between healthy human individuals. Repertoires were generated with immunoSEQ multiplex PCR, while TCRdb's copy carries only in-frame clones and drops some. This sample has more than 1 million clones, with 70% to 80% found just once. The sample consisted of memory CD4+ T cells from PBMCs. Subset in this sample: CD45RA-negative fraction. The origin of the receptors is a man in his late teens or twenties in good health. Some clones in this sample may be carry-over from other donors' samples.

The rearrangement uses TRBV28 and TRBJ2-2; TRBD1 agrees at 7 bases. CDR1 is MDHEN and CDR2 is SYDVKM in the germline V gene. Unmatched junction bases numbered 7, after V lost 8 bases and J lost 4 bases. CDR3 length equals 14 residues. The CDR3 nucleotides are TGTGCCAGCGTTTTAGGGGGCACCACCGGGGAGCTGTTTTTT. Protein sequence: CASVLGGTTGELFF.

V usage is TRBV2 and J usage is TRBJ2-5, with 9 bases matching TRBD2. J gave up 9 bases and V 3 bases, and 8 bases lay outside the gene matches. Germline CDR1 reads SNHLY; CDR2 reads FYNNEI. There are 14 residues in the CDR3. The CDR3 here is CASSETASGVSQYF. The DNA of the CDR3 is TGTGCCAGCAGTGAGACGGCTAGCGGGGTCTCCCAGTACTTC.

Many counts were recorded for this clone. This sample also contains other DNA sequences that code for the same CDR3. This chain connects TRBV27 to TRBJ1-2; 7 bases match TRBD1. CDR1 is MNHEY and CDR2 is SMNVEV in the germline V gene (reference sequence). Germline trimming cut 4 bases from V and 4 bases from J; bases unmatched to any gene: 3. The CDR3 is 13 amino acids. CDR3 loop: CASSYRGGYGYTF. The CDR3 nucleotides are TGTGCCAGCAGTTACAGGGGTGGCTATGGCTACACCTTC.

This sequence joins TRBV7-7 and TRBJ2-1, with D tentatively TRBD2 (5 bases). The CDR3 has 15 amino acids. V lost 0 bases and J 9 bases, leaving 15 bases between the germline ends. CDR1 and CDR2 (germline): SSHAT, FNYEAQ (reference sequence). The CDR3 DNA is TGTGCCAGCAGCTTAGCAGGGAGTGGCGGTAGTGAGCAGTTCTTC. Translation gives CASSLAGSGGSEQFF.